This entry concerns a single T cell receptor beta chain. A junction boundary mismatches the germline segment, possibly from a read error. The sequenced patients had an expansion of CD8+CD57+ cells seen by flow cytometry. The entry originates in a study of CD8+CD57+ T cells in acquired aplastic anemia. TCR beta VDJ combinations and CDR3 sequences were profiled from genomic DNA. Via MiXCR, TCRdb re-called the reads, giving one row per CDR3 protein. The table has around 430,000 distinct CDR3 sequences, roughly 34% seen once. CDR1 is SGHVS, CDR2 FQNEAQ, per germline. CDR3 size: 16 residues. Sequences were obtained from sorted CD4+, CD8+, or CD8+CD57+ T cells (not recorded which) from PBMCs. The chain links TRBV7-8 to TRBJ1-6; D is unresolved. The TCR sequence derives from a human donor with aplastic anemia. CDR3 bases: TGCGCCAGCAGCTCGGGCCTACCAGAAATGGGTTCACCCCTCCACTTT. This encodes CASSSGLPEMGSPLHF.